This T cell receptor (beta chain) was obtained from a study of shared clonotypes between healthy human individuals. Notes on the study in general: Memory subsets generally showed lower estimated richness than naive subsets.

None of the donors, who were healthy HIV-negative adults, had recently had acute infections or vaccinations. A note on this clone: The antigen remains unidentified.

This table comes from immunoSEQ multiplex PCR, and its TCRdb copy is limited to in-frame clones, with some not included. The table has roughly 1.5 million clones, under 99% seen once. Germline CDR1 MDHEN, CDR2 SYDVKM. The CDR3 has 19 residues. J gave up 0 bases and V 3 bases, and 14 bases lay outside the gene matches. Sequencing was carried out using naive CD4+ T cells sorted from blood. Subset denoted: CD45RA+ positively selected. V gene TRBV28 combines with J gene TRBJ2-3, with 8 bases matching TRBD1. This TCR came from a man aged 25-45 years in good health. CDR3 DNA sequence: TGTGCCAGCAGTTTGGCCGGGACAGGTCTTTGGGAAAGCACAGATACGCAGTATTTT. Its protein product is CASSLAGTGLWESTDTQYF.